This TCR beta chain was sequenced for a study of CD8+ T cells in alopecia areata. Study-wide findings and caveats: It was lesional scalp, especially alopecia totalis/universalis, that showed higher clonality than normal scalp. Patients displayed less clarity in TCR sharing than mice, a finding possibly related to HLA. Alphabeta T cells residing in normal skin are also sequenced in scalp samples.

Sequencing relied on a cDNA template that was reverse transcribed from extracted RNA. Measured with immunoSEQ multiplex PCR; TCRdb has only the in-frame clones, and not every one. The sample records 110,000 to 150,000 clones, 62% being singletons. This CDR3 region has 15 residues. J was trimmed by 2 bases and V by 0 bases; bases with no gene match: 1. Germline V gene sequence: CDR1 SGHVS, CDR2 FQNEAQ. In this sample, this clone turned up a few times. Its antigen is unknown. PBMCs yielded sorted CD4+ and CD8+ T cells. The source of this sequence is a human donor in good health. V and J are TRBV7-8 and TRBJ2-1; the match to TRBD2 covers 7 bases. Sequencing input: CD8+ T cells sorted from blood. In DNA, the CDR3 is TGTGCCAGCAGCTTAGCGGGAGGGCCCTACAATGAGCAGTTCTTC. This codes for CASSLAGGPYNEQFF.